This T cell receptor beta chain was identified during a study of response to subunit inactivated influenza vaccine. TCRdb reprocessed the RT-PCR reads with MiXCR, giving one entry per CDR3 protein. The data contain some 570,000 distinct CDR3 sequences, 10% to 12% of them singletons. Between the trimmed V and J ends, which lost 0 bases and 1 base, there was a span of 10 bases. In germline, CDR1 is SGDLS, CDR2 YYNGEE. This CDR3 has 15 residues. These records were also assigned to another study, of T cells expressing NK-cell markers. That report notes: With UMIs, 5'RACE template switching was used to make TCR beta cDNA. The use of an anti-gamma-delta TCR antibody, which was added in several experiments, restricted sorting to T cells expressing alpha-beta TCR. Dominance of the CD3+CD56-NKG2C+ fraction by these clonotypes also held in four donors.

The TCR originated in a man aged 45-65 years who received an inactivated influenza vaccine. The V and J genes are TRBV9 and TRBJ2-5; D not resolved. Source: PBMCs from blood, taken on the day of vaccination. CDR3 region: CASSVGGYPQETQYF. CDR3 in DNA: TGTGCCAGCAGCGTAGGGGGTTATCCCCAAGAGACCCAGTACTTC.